This T cell receptor (beta chain) was captured by sequencing in a study of cytomegalovirus exposure and HLA in healthy donors (TCRdb year 2017). Turning to the overall study: An earlier analysis of some 550 of the donors reported roughly 300 Gb of sequence data and 117 million unique TCR beta sequences from roughly 200 million T cells. In a later analysis, previously published TCR beta repertoires from 670 or so donors were re-analyzed and high-resolution HLA genotyping was added so that TCR occurrence patterns could be studied. The later analysis used no new phenotypic data to find candidate immune exposures, relying instead on TCR beta sequences and their occurrence across donors. Across some 400 genotyped donors of the cohort, an average of about 240,000 unique TCR beta nucleotide sequences per donor were sequenced, and 15% to 20% of those sequences were non-productive. All discovery cohort repertoires had been generated using a single sequencing platform. Genome-wide SNP genotypes for about 60% of the roughly 670 donors were used in a later genetic analysis, which treated that subset as a discovery cohort. Along with the approximately 700-subject first cohort, a separate validation cohort of approximately 110 different subjects was used. An early release that covered 640 HLA-typed donors contained about 300 gigabases of sequencing data and tens of millions of unique TCR sequences. High-throughput TCR immunosequencing, statistical association of individual TCRs with disease status, and machine learning were combined to predict cytomegalovirus infection status. The T cell repertoires of some 670 subjects were profiled by immunosequencing and related to cytomegalovirus serostatus. Class I and class II HLA loci were covered by the typing at four-digit resolution. The number of donors typed differed by locus, with roughly 620-640 for A, B, C, DRB1 and DQB1, around 520 for DQA1, approximately 580 for DPA1, and 400 to 490 for DPB1. An earlier analysis of around 540 of the donors applied high-throughput TCR beta sequencing to assess whether each TCR beta V gene segment acted as functional or pseudogenic. Donor age, sex, ethnicity and CMV serostatus were compiled together with the repertoire data. The aim of the study was to test whether cataloging public T cell receptors could identify signatures of past pathogen exposure. Because of strong linkage in the cohort, roughly five DR-DQ haplotypes were treated as single units for association and clustering. Of the roughly 410 genotyped donors, 75% to 85% were placed in the genetic ancestry cluster associated with self-reported Caucasian donors. Findings and caveats that apply to the study as a whole: A total of 150 or so TCR beta chains were listed by the study as associated with cytomegalovirus. An earlier analysis of 450 to 750 of the donors showed that most TCR beta V segments appeared in productive rearrangements either about 90% or about 30% of the time, which broadly matched IMGT annotations. Linkage disequilibrium might explain the correlated functional status among segregating V segments, but an unknown experimental factor could not be ruled out. The only immune exposure information available for the cohort was CMV serostatus. Strong co-occurrence of HLA alleles, especially DR and DQ, made assigning TCR associations to individual alleles difficult. In a later analysis, several top co-occurrence clusters were reported to appear linked to parvovirus B19, influenza, CMV and Epstein-Barr virus. A further reported finding was that TCR beta sequences accurately predicted the HLA-A and HLA-B alleles for most subjects in the first cohort. Sequencing depth was assumed to be roughly uniform across donors in the presence/absence analyses, though that assumption may not hold. In a later analysis, some 17,000 TCR beta sequences were associated with specific HLA alleles at a false discovery rate of 0.05. It was suggested by the authors that the approach could potentially be generalized to other disease states and immunological phenotypes. In a later analysis, HLA-associated TCR beta chains showed more clonal expansion and lower generation probabilities than non-associated chains that were equally common. Because HLA typing was missing for some donors at each locus, association tests included only the typed subset. In this cohort, only TCR beta chains were sequenced, and detectable features were limited by the absence of alpha or paired-chain data. In a later analysis, the rate of TCR association differed among HLA loci, with DRB1 alleles having the most associated TCRs and HLA-C alleles having the fewest. The sequencing pipeline was judged likely to have produced a cluster of highly shared sequence variants as a technical artifact. In a later genetic analysis, fewer N-insertions in productive TCRs were reported among donors in an Asian-associated ancestry cluster than the approximately 710-donor mean. Because the 87-base-pair reads could not distinguish some IMGT-functional V segments, including TRBV6-2 and TRBV6-3, those segments were excluded. In both the original and validation cohorts, the classifier was reported to diagnose cytomegalovirus status with high specificity and sensitivity. In a later analysis, most CMV-associated TCR beta chains were found to appear HLA-restricted, with HLA associations seemingly driven largely by CMV exposure. A few of the identified cytomegalovirus-associated TCR beta chains were confirmed in vitro to be specific for cytomegalovirus antigens. Across donors, most TCR sequences were observed very rarely, whereas some public TCRs were present in many individuals. The earlier analysis of approximately 540 of the donors excluded 15 to 20 rarely observed V segments, including chromosome 9 orphons, because counts were too low. An association between a missense DCLRE1C variant and V-gene and J-gene trimming of TCR beta chains was found in a later genetic analysis and replicated in an independent cohort.

The cohort consisted of 670 or so healthy bone marrow donors. Cohort members were all nominally healthy when sampled, although unrecorded immune exposures were likely present. The donor tested CMV seronegative and was one of the 352 seronegative cohort members. Every donor gave a peripheral blood sample, and the peripheral blood mononuclear cells from that sample were used for TCR beta sequencing. The Qiagen DNeasy Blood Extraction Kit was used to extract genomic DNA from the blood cell samples. The library relied on the immunoSEQ multiplex PCR assay. For the multiplex PCR, a mixture combining 60 forward primers for TCR Vbeta segments and 13 reverse primers for TCR Jbeta segments was used. The CDR3 region of rearranged TCR beta genes was amplified from genomic DNA by a multiplex PCR assay. The amplified TCR beta libraries were sequenced on the Illumina HiSeq System as 87-base-pair reads. The paper's data handling went like this. A later analysis tallied roughly 78 million unique TCR beta chains across the approximately 670 repertoires, and some 12 million of those chains were shared by two or more donors. A nearest-neighbor algorithm error-corrected the raw reads and collapsed the reads into unique sequences, merging closely related sequences to remove PCR and sequencing errors. CDR3 sequences were aligned to IMGT reference sequences to assign V, D and J gene segments. For a sequence to be retained, a match of at least six nucleotides was required to both a V gene segment and a J gene segment. A rearrangement was called productive if the CDR3 had no stop codons and remained in frame with V and J, and every other rearrangement was called non-productive. Following IMGT convention, CDR3 was defined as the stretch from the second conserved V-encoded cysteine up to the conserved J-encoded phenylalanine. Sequences without an unambiguous match to a single V gene segment were excluded from the earlier analysis of 450 to 750 of the donors. In an earlier analysis of some 590 of the donors, a V segment was called functional when productive rearrangements were above 56.7%, and segregating when the standard deviation between donors exceeded 5%. A statistical classification framework was built to diagnose cytomegalovirus status from the catalog of TCR beta chain sequences. In a later analysis, TCR nucleotide sequences were compared against IMGT/GENE-DB human TR gene sequences so that V and J genes could be assigned. The TCRdist pipeline was used in a later analysis to assign CDR3 sequences and most-parsimonious VDJ recombination scenarios. In a later analysis, every TCR beta chain was defined by the combination of its CDR3 amino acid sequence and its V-gene family, and reads without a unique V-gene family were dropped. As a way to deal with suspected cross-contamination and a sequencing artifact, a later analysis dropped under 600 nucleotide sequences that were highly shared and had low generation probability. For each public chain, a later analysis derived a clonal expansion index from normalized ranks of inferred template counts within each repertoire. Generation probabilities in a later analysis came from a VDJ recombination model fitted to out-of-frame rearrangements, and those results were checked against IGoR. Hypergeometric tests were used in a later analysis to score TCR-TCR, TCR-HLA and TCR-CMV co-occurrence, with a repertoire-size bias correction applied to the TCR pairs. False discovery rates were estimated in a later analysis by permuting HLA or CMV assignments 20 times. A later analysis grouped co-occurring TCRs with DBSCAN, adding TCRdist sequence similarity when clustering within HLA-allele-positive subsets. Repertoires with fewer than 30,000 or more than 120,000 public chains were left out of co-occurrence clustering, as were several repertoires with anomalous nucleotide sharing. TCRdb took over this immuneACCESS table, retaining in-frame rearrangements with V and J assigned. Such tables are incomplete; in checked studies, under half of the missing clones stem from an unresolved V gene, and the remainder is unexplained. V and J calls and clone size are given by that table; D and trimming were obtained from the DNA. The sample profile shows fewer than 70,000 clones; approximately 76% of them were found once. In total, the top ten clones hold under 6.5% of the sample.

For this clone: What this receptor recognizes is not known. No much larger clone is present one base from it, and per-base qualities are unavailable.

Including the terminal cysteine and phenylalanine, the CDR3 comprises 17 residues. Only the CDR3 DNA is retained, 51 bases long and in frame from the first base. This TCR derives from a middle-aged man in good health and CMV-seronegative. The rearrangement joined TRBV12-2 to TRBJ2-2; the table's D call of TRBD2 was not tested on the DNA. TRBV12-2 is marked as a pseudogene. The sequenced material came from PBMCs. CDR3 sequence: CASRLARGGDNTGELFF. The sequence in DNA is TGTGCAAGTCGCTTAGCTCGCGGGGGGGATAACACCGGGGAGCTGTTTTTT.